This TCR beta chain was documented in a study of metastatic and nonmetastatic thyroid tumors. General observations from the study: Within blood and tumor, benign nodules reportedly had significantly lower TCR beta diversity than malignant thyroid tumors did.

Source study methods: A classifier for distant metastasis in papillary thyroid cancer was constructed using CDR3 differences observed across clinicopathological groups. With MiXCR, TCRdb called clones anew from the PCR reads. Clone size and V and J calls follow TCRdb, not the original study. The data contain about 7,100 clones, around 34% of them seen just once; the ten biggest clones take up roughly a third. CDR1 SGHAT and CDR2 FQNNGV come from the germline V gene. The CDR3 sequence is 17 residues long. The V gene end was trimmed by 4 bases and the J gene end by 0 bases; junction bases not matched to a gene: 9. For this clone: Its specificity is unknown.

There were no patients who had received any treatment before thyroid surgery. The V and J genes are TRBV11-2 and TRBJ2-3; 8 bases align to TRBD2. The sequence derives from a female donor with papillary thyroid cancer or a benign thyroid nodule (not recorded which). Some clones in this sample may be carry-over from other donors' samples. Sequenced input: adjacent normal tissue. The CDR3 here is CASSCPRGGKSTDTQYF. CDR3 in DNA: TGTGCCAGCAGCTGCCCCCGGGGGGGGAAAAGCACAGATACGCAGTATTTT.